The clone carrying this T cell receptor beta chain was counted only a few times. Its antigen is as yet unknown. This sample is drawn from a study of CD8+ T cells in alopecia areata. As for the study in general: In an open-label trial, patients got 5 to 10 mg tofacitinib twice daily. Study observations and caveats: TCR sharing was clearer in mice than between patients, perhaps partly owing to patient HLA diversity. Clonality in lesional scalp, especially alopecia totalis/universalis, exceeded that of normal scalp.

As the sequencing template, cDNA was produced by extracting RNA and reverse transcribing it. Clones were read by immunoSEQ multiplex PCR, and TCRdb kept only the in-frame ones, dropping some. The table has some 120,000 clones, approximately 53% seen once. V dropped 2 bases and J dropped 1 base, with 7 bases sitting between them. This CDR3 contains 14 residues. Per germline, CDR1 SGHTA and CDR2 FQGTGA. Sequencing was performed on CD4+ T cells sorted from blood, taken at week 0. The sequence came from a human donor with alopecia areata. This sequence joins TRBV7-3 and TRBJ2-3; the D is unclear. CDR3 residues: CASSLQTGTDTQYF. The CDR3 DNA reads as TGTGCCAGCAGCTTACAAACCGGCACAGATACGCAGTATTTT.